Listed below are T cell receptor beta chains from one sample, sequenced in a study of regulatory T cells in long-lasting Graves disease. A single record per CDR3 protein comes from TCRdb applying MiXCR to the multiplex PCR reads. The sample gives 600,000 to 850,000 distinct CDR3 sequences, about 32% of which show up once; around 42% is in the top ten. Source: peripheral blood mononuclear cells (PBMCs), taken when the disease was refractory, from a patient treated with antithyroid drugs. These receptors originate from a female donor with Graves disease. CDR3s include the opening cysteine and the closing phenylalanine or tryptophan. A D gene is named only where the DNA matches it firmly. Rows give clone size only sometimes, using once, few, many, or a class for an expanded clone.

clone_size	d_call	v_call	j_call	cdr3_aa	cdr3_nt
many	NA	TRBV30	TRBJ1-1	CALVRSGPANTEAFF	TGTGCCTTGGTGAGATCGGGCCCTGCGAACACTGAAGCTTTCTTT
many	NA	TRBV28	TRBJ1-2	CASAPDSLYGYTF	TGTGCCAGCGCCCCGGACAGTCTCTATGGCTACACCTTC
NA	NA	TRBV6-4	TRBJ2-5	CASSYYGAEETQYF	TGTGCCAGCAGTTACTACGGGGCCGAAGAGACCCAGTACTTC
NA	TRBD1	TRBV29-1	TRBJ1-1	CSVRTGITEAFF	TGCAGCGTCCGGACAGGGATCACTGAAGCTTTCTTT
NA	TRBD1	TRBV20-1	TRBJ1-2	CSARDRGKISYGYTF	TGCAGTGCTAGGGACAGGGGAAAAATTAGCTATGGCTACACCTTC
few	TRBD2	TRBV11-3	TRBJ2-7	CASSLGGAGGTYEQYF	TGTGCCAGCAGCTTAGGCGGAGCGGGAGGTACCTACGAGCAGTACTTC
NA	TRBD1	TRBV28	TRBJ1-4	CASGPLQGASEKLFF	TGTGCCAGCGGACCCTTACAGGGGGCTAGTGAAAAACTGTTTTTT
NA	NA	TRBV19	TRBJ1-1	CASSIPATVKEMNTEAFF	TGTGCCAGTAGTATTCCGGCCACAGTAAAGGAGATGAACACTGAAGCTTTCTTT
many	NA	TRBV28	TRBJ1-1	CASSLPGLRGGKGEAFF	TGTGCCAGCAGTTTACCGGGACTCAGGGGCGGGAAAGGTGAAGCTTTCTTT
few	NA	TRBV5-5	TRBJ1-2	CASSLLEGAGYTF	TGTGCCAGCAGCTTGTTGGAGGGCGCTGGCTACACCTTC
NA	NA	TRBV20-1	TRBJ1-4	CSARADAEKLFF	TGCAGTGCTAGAGCCGACGCGGAAAAACTGTTTTTT
NA	NA	TRBV20-1	TRBJ1-5	CSASGGLMEPQHF	TGCAGTGCTAGCGGGGGTCTTATGGAGCCCCAGCATTTT
few	NA	TRBV28	TRBJ1-1	CASRPSGLVTEAFF	TGTGCCAGCAGGCCCTCAGGGCTGGTGACTGAAGCTTTCTTT
NA	TRBD1	TRBV20-1	TRBJ2-7	CSAHTGTGVSYEQYF	TGCAGTGCGCACACCGGGACAGGGGTCTCCTACGAGCAGTACTTC
NA	TRBD1	TRBV28	TRBJ1-2	CASSYPDRGGYTF	TGTGCCAGCAGTTACCCCGACAGGGGTGGCTACACCTTC
once	NA	TRBV7-9	TRBJ2-7	CASSPTGGRSNEQYF	TGTGCCAGCAGCCCAACTGGTGGGAGGAGTAACGAGCAGTACTTC
many	TRBD1	TRBV28	TRBJ1-5	CASSLRTGYQPQHF	TGTGCCAGCAGTTTACGGACAGGGTATCAGCCCCAGCATTTT
few	TRBD1	TRBV11-2	TRBJ1-1	CASSSNRGRGGLEAFF	TGTGCCAGCAGCTCCAACAGGGGGCGAGGGGGGCTTGAAGCTTTCTTT
few	TRBD1	TRBV5-5	TRBJ2-7	CASSRGQGSAYEQYF	TGTGCCAGCAGCAGGGGACAGGGTAGTGCCTACGAGCAGTACTTC
few	NA	TRBV12-3/TRBV12-4	TRBJ2-3	CASSPSRADTQYF	TGTGCCAGCAGTCCCTCCCGTGCCGATACGCAGTATTTT
NA	NA	TRBV28	TRBJ1-1	CASSLWGDRSVAFF	TGTGCCAGCAGTTTGTGGGGGGACCGATCTGTAGCTTTCTTT
few	NA	TRBV19	TRBJ1-2	CASSLWTEGGFNYGYTF	TGTGCCAGTAGTCTATGGACAGAAGGGGGGTTTAACTATGGCTACACCTTC
many	TRBD1	TRBV2	TRBJ2-5	CASSMTGLREETQYF	TGTGCCAGCAGTATGACAGGGCTTAGGGAAGAGACCCAGTACTTC
few	NA	TRBV6-2/TRBV6-3	TRBJ2-5	CASSYPTWAGARGETQYF	TGTGCCAGCAGTTATCCGACTTGGGCAGGAGCTAGGGGGGAGACCCAGTACTTC
NA	NA	TRBV12-3/TRBV12-4	TRBJ2-3	CASSLDRKADTQYF	TGTGCCAGCAGTTTAGACAGGAAGGCAGATACGCAGTATTTT
NA	NA	TRBV6-1	TRBJ1-3	CASSPPGGFGNTIYF	TGTGCCAGCAGTCCTCCGGGGGGATTTGGAAACACCATATATTTT
NA	NA	TRBV30	TRBJ1-2	CAWSLDYGYTF	TGTGCCTGGAGTTTGGACTATGGCTACACCTTC
few	TRBD1	TRBV10-1	TRBJ2-2	CASSDIGQGANTGELFF	TGCGCCAGCAGTGATATCGGACAGGGGGCGAACACCGGGGAGCTGTTTTTT
few	NA	TRBV28	TRBJ1-5	CASRSTGFNQPQHF	TGTGCCAGCAGATCGACAGGATTCAATCAGCCCCAGCATTTT
NA	NA	TRBV14	TRBJ1-2	CASSQDVFNYGYTF	TGTGCCAGCAGCCAAGATGTCTTCAACTATGGCTACACCTTC
many	NA	TRBV12-3/TRBV12-4	TRBJ2-6	CASSLGQRPSDGANVLTF	TGTGCCAGCAGCCTCGGACAGCGACCATCAGATGGGGCCAACGTCCTGACTTTC
NA	NA	TRBV28	TRBJ1-3	CASSSQGGSGNTIYF	TGTGCCAGCAGTTCCCAGGGAGGCTCTGGAAACACCATATATTTT
NA	NA	TRBV10-3	TRBJ1-6	CAISAEALDNSPLHF	TGTGCCATCAGTGCAGAGGCACTCGATAATTCACCCCTCCACTTT
many	TRBD1	TRBV2	TRBJ1-1	CASSWDRGTEAFF	TGTGCCAGCAGCTGGGACAGGGGGACTGAAGCTTTCTTT
few	TRBD1	TRBV6-1	TRBJ2-7	CASSYHGTGFNEQYF	TGTGCCAGCAGCTACCACGGGACAGGGTTTAACGAGCAGTACTTC
few	TRBD1	TRBV5-1	TRBJ1-1	CASSSGQGAFEIAEAFF	TGCGCCAGCAGCTCCGGACAGGGGGCATTCGAAATTGCTGAAGCTTTCTTT
few	NA	TRBV9	TRBJ2-7	CASSSVRDRNYEQYF	TGTGCCAGCAGCTCAGTCCGGGACCGAAACTACGAGCAGTACTTC
few	NA	TRBV29-1	TRBJ1-2	CSVEESPPYYGYTF	TGCAGCGTTGAAGAATCCCCGCCGTACTATGGCTACACCTTC
few	TRBD1	TRBV3-1	TRBJ2-7	CASSQDPGGAEQYF	TGTGCCAGCAGCCAAGATCCAGGGGGCGCCGAGCAGTACTTC
NA	NA	TRBV7-9	TRBJ2-2	CASSLLNRGELFF	TGTGCCAGCAGCTTACTGAACCGCGGGGAGCTGTTTTTT
few	NA	TRBV6-2/TRBV6-3	TRBJ2-7	CASRYDELAGEQYF	TGTGCCAGCAGGTACGACGAACTAGCAGGCGAGCAGTACTTC
NA	NA	TRBV29-1	TRBJ1-1	CSVGRLEAFF	TGCAGCGTTGGACGGCTCGAAGCTTTCTTT
few	NA	TRBV20-1	TRBJ2-3	CSASWGSPDTQYF	TGCAGTGCTAGCTGGGGGAGCCCGGATACGCAGTATTTT
many	NA	TRBV28	TRBJ1-1	CASRGAALNTEAFF	TGTGCCAGCAGGGGAGCAGCCCTGAACACTGAAGCTTTCTTT
few	TRBD1	TRBV12-3/TRBV12-4	TRBJ1-2	CASSFRDRGPYGYTF	TGTGCCAGCAGTTTCCGGGACAGGGGTCCCTATGGCTACACCTTC
NA	NA	TRBV3-1	TRBJ2-7	CASSHGAGRSDEQYF	TGTGCCAGCAGCCATGGAGCAGGGAGGTCCGACGAGCAGTACTTC
few	NA	TRBV20-1	TRBJ1-1	CSAPRAGMNTEAFF	TGCAGTGCTCCAAGGGCGGGCATGAACACTGAAGCTTTCTTT
few	NA	TRBV6-1	TRBJ1-2	CASSRTQGRANYGYTF	TGTGCCAGCAGTCGGACCCAGGGTAGGGCTAACTATGGCTACACCTTC
many	NA	TRBV2	TRBJ1-6	CASSGSSPLHF	TGTGCCAGCAGCGGAAGCTCACCCCTCCACTTT
many	NA	TRBV12-3/TRBV12-4	TRBJ1-1	CASSLALIGQPDDTEAFF	TGTGCCAGCAGTTTAGCGCTAATCGGACAACCTGACGACACTGAAGCTTTCTTT
few	NA	TRBV6-1	TRBJ2-7	CASLGAYEQYF	TGTGCCAGCTTGGGGGCCTACGAGCAGTACTTC
many	NA	TRBV28	TRBJ1-1	CASTTGTEAFF	TGTGCCAGTACCACAGGCACTGAAGCTTTCTTT
few	NA	TRBV7-6	TRBJ2-6	CASSLRDGTGANVLTF	TGTGCCAGCAGCCTGCGGGACGGGACTGGGGCCAACGTCCTGACTTTC
NA	TRBD1	TRBV20-1	TRBJ2-7	CSAQDPQGADYEQYF	TGCAGTGCCCAAGACCCCCAGGGGGCCGACTACGAGCAGTACTTC
few	TRBD2	TRBV20-1	TRBJ2-7	CSAKKGLAGAPTYEQYF	TGCAGTGCTAAGAAGGGACTAGCGGGGGCGCCGACTTACGAGCAGTACTTC
few	NA	TRBV3-1	TRBJ1-4	CASSPRGFNEKLFF	TGTGCCAGCAGTCCCAGGGGTTTCAACGAAAAACTGTTTTTT
few	NA	TRBV11-2	TRBJ1-6	CASSQGVDNSPLHF	TGTGCCAGCAGCCAGGGTGTGGATAATTCACCCCTCCACTTT
many	TRBD1	TRBV27	TRBJ2-7	CASSARQGASYEQYF	TGTGCCAGCAGTGCAAGACAGGGGGCCTCCTACGAGCAGTACTTC
many	NA	TRBV28	TRBJ2-7	CASSFHGTPSYEQYF	TGTGCCAGCAGTTTCCACGGGACACCATCCTACGAGCAGTACTTC